These 30 T cell receptor beta chains share one sample of origin, sequenced in a study of blood T cells in healthy people across ages. A sample-barcoded 5' primer and a J-beta primer mix were used in a second PCR of roughly 6 to 11 cycles. TCRdb re-called the 5' RACE reads through MiXCR, storing one row per CDR3 protein. This table has about 830,000 distinct CDR3 sequences, 55% to 65% appearing once. Sequencing was performed on blood. These receptors all come from a man aged 30 to 45 in good health.

This clonotype was seen only a few times. The chain employs TRBV14 and TRBJ2-5; the D gene could be TRBD1 or TRBD2 (6 bases each). V was clipped by 0 bases and J by 2 bases, with 10 bases between them. The CDR3 consists of 15 residues. The V gene's germline CDR1 is SGHDN and CDR2 FVKESK. The CDR3 DNA sequence: TGTGCCAGCAGCCAAGAGGAGGGGGGTCAAGAGACCCAGTACTTC. The encoded protein is CASSQEEGGQETQYF.

This clonotype was picked up a small number of times. This chain connects TRBV7-9 to TRBJ2-5; D remains ambiguous. The germline V and J ends were trimmed by 5 bases and 11 bases, with 15 bases remaining between them. This CDR3 contains 12 residues. Per germline, CDR1 SEHNR and CDR2 FQNEAQ (reference sequence). The CDR3 DNA is TGTGCCAGCAGCCCTCCCTACAATGAGCAGTACTTC. Its protein is CASSPPYNEQYF.

This chain connects TRBV18 to TRBJ2-5; D is perhaps TRBD1 or TRBD2 (5 bases each). Trimming took 1 base from V and 1 from J, leaving 13 bases between them. CDR1 is KGHSH, CDR2 LQKENI, per germline. CDR3 length equals 16 residues. The CDR3 nucleotides are TGTGCCAGCTCACCACTCGGCCGGGACCGCCAAGAGACCCAGTACTTC. It translates to CASSPLGRDRQETQYF.

The chain recombines TRBV9 with TRBJ2-1; possibly TRBD1 or TRBD2 for D (5 bases each). CDR1 is SGDLS, CDR2 YYNGEE, per germline. The V end lost 7 bases, the J end lost 8 bases, and 10 bases lay between the germline ends. This CDR3 has 11 amino acids. The CDR3, as DNA: TGTGCCAGCGGGACCTTTTATGAGCAGTTCTTC. Its protein product is CASGTFYEQFF.

As to this clonotype: Germline is not matched at one junction end, which may reflect a read error. V gene TRBV12-3 or TRBV12-4 combines with J gene TRBJ2-5; 9 bases are shared with TRBD2. With the DNA end fitting TRBJ2-7 better, the J assignment may be wrong. This CDR3 contains 15 residues. CDR3 bases: TGTGCCGGCAGACCTGCGGGGGGGATGCACTACGAGCAGTACTTC. Its protein product is CAGRPAGGMHYEQYF.

Comment on this clonotype: Mismatch with germline at one junction end may stem from a read error. V gene TRBV9 combines with J gene TRBJ2-1; possibly TRBD2 for D (6 bases). Per the germline V gene, CDR1 is SGDLS and CDR2 is YYNGEE. This CDR3 region has 16 residues. In DNA, the CDR3 is TGTGCCAGCAGCATCTCGGGGACTCTCTCCTACAGTGAGCAGTTCTTC. This encodes CASSISGTLSYSEQFF. Combining the CDR3 with reference TRBV9 and TRBJ2-1 gives the whole variable domain DSGVTQTPKHLITATGQRVTLRCSPRSGDLSVYWYQQSLDQGLQFLIQYYNGEERAKGNILERFSAQQFPDLHSELNLSSLELGDSALYFCASSISGTLSYSEQFFGPGTRLTVL.

The chain couples TRBV29-1 to TRBJ2-1; possibly TRBD1 for D (5 bases). CDR1 and CDR2 (germline): SQVTM, ANQGSEA. This CDR3 has 14 amino acids. Trimming removed 4 bases at V and 6 bases at J, with 16 bases between. In DNA form, the CDR3 reads TGCAGCGTTGGGGTTGGGGCTTCGGGCAATGAGCAGTTCTTC. This gives the protein CSVGVGASGNEQFF.

This chain connects TRBV12-3 or TRBV12-4 to TRBJ2-1; TRBD2 matches at 10 bases. The ends lost 6 bases at V and 5 bases at J; junction bases unmatched: 7. The CDR3 has 15 amino acids. The CDR3 spells CASSRSGGSHNEQFF. Here the CDR3 DNA reads TGTGCCAGCAGCCGTAGCGGGGGGTCCCACAATGAGCAGTTCTTC.

There are a few counts of this clonotype. The junction departs from germline at one end; a sequencing error may be responsible. The chain carries TRBV7-2 and TRBJ2-3; D possibly corresponds to TRBD1 (5 bases). Germline loops: CDR1 SGHTA, CDR2 FQGNSA. The CDR3 has 15 residues. The CDR3 here is CASSSPRTSTDTQYF. CDR3 nucleotides: TGTGCCAGTAGCTCCCCTCGGACAAGCACAGATACGCAGTATTTT.

In its sample, this clonotype was seen a few times. The genes are TRBV5-1 and TRBJ2-1, with TRBD1 identical over 9 bases. The length of the CDR3 is 16 residues. Trimming at V came to 6 bases and at J to 4 bases, leaving 11 bases not matched to a gene. Per the germline V gene, CDR1 is SGHRS and CDR2 is YFSETQ. DNA of the CDR3: TGCGCCAGCAAGAGGGGGACAGGGTCCTATTACAATGAGCAGTTCTTC. It translates to CASKRGTGSYYNEQFF.

The chain carries TRBV15 and TRBJ1-4; D may be TRBD1 (6 bases). CDR3 length equals 17 residues. V dropped 3 bases and J dropped 6 bases, with 20 bases sitting between them. Germline CDR1 and CDR2: LNHNV and YYDKDF (reference sequence). In DNA, the CDR3 is TGTGCCACCAGCAGGACCTCCCGGGGGCTAGTGGATGAAAAACTGTTTTTT. It is translated as CATSRTSRGLVDEKLFF. The whole variable domain, remainder taken from reference TRBV15 and TRBJ1-4, is DAMVIQNPRYQVTQFGKPVTLSCSQTLNHNVMYWYQQKSSQAPKLLFHYYDKDFNNEADTPDNFQSRRPNTSFCFLDIRSPGLGDTAMYLCATSRTSRGLVDEKLFFGSGTQLSVL.

The chain carries TRBV4-3 and TRBJ2-4, with TRBD1 matching over 8 bases. V lost 4 bases, J lost 13 bases, and 12 bases stayed unmatched. The CDR3 totals 14 residues. The germline V gene has CDR1 LGHNA and CDR2 YSLEER. CDR3 sequence: CASSRGSDREEQYF. In nucleotides, the CDR3 is TGCGCCAGCAGCCGGGGATCGGACAGGGAAGAGCAGTACTTC.

The chain employs TRBV7-2 and TRBJ2-7, with TRBD1 identical over 9 bases. The CDR3 length is 18 residues. The germline gives CDR1 SGHTA, CDR2 FQGNSA. The V and J ends lost 5 bases and 3 bases, in that order; junction bases with no gene match: 17. The CDR3 is CASSPRYGGQGQLYEQYF. The CDR3 DNA sequence: TGTGCCAGCAGCCCGCGATACGGGGGACAGGGACAACTCTACGAGCAGTACTTC.

This clonotype was picked up a small number of times. V and J are TRBV5-6 and TRBJ2-1; D is undetermined. Trimming shortened V by 1 base and J by 9 bases, and 11 bases separated the two germline ends. Germline CDR1 SGHDT, CDR2 YYEEEE. The CDR3 loop spans 13 amino acids. CDR3 nucleotide sequence: TGTGCCAGCAGCTTGATCTCCGACGGTGAGCAGTTCTTC. It is translated as CASSLISDGEQFF. Combining the CDR3 with reference TRBV5-6 and TRBJ2-1 gives the whole variable domain DAGVTQSPTHLIKTRGQQVTLRCSPKSGHDTVSWYQQALGQGPQFIFQYYEEEERQRGNFPDRFSGHQFPNYSSELNVNALLLGDSALYLCASSLISDGEQFFGPGTRLTVL.

This clonotype was picked up a small number of times. V is TRBV29-1 and J is TRBJ2-1; D uncertain. The CDR3 has 13 amino acids. The V gene's germline CDR1 is SQVTM and CDR2 ANQGSEA. Trimming removed 1 base at V and 1 base at J, with 5 bases between. CDR3 region: CSVEGISYNEQFF. The CDR3, as DNA: TGCAGCGTTGAAGGTATATCCTACAATGAGCAGTTCTTC.

V gene TRBV3-1 combines with J gene TRBJ2-3; D is undetermined. The CDR3 totals 14 residues. CDR1 is LGHDT and CDR2 is YNNKEL in the germline V gene (reference sequence). The ends were cut back, 1 base at V and 10 bases at J, with 15 bases in the middle. The CDR3, as DNA: TGTGCCAGCAGCCAAGCCGGTTATGGCCATGCGCAGTATTTT. Protein: CASSQAGYGHAQYF.

The rearrangement joins TRBV7-2 to TRBJ2-6; D may match TRBD1 or TRBD2 (6 bases each). Per the germline V gene, CDR1 is SGHTA and CDR2 is FQGNSA. The CDR3 runs 16 residues. V gave up 0 bases and J gave up 2 bases, with 8 bases separating them. The CDR3, as DNA: TGTGCCAGCAGCTTAGCTGGGGGGCCTGGGGCCAACGTCCTGACTTTC. As protein: CASSLAGGPGANVLTF.

This clonotype was counted between two and nine times. This CDR3 is CASRTSGQGAAEQYF. The CDR3 DNA is TGCGCCAGCAGGACCTCCGGACAGGGGGCTGCCGAGCAGTACTTC. V gene TRBV10-2 combines with J gene TRBJ2-7, with TRBD1 matching 11 bases. The CDR3 is 15 residues long. Germline CDR1 and CDR2: WSHSY and SAAADI. V lost 6 bases to trimming and J lost 6 bases; unmatched junction nucleotides: 10.

The chain links TRBV6-2 or TRBV6-3 to TRBJ2-3; D unclear. CDR3 length: 12 amino acids. V lost 0 bases, J lost 12 bases, and 10 bases lay in between. Germline lookup yields CDR1 MNHEY and CDR2 SVGEGT. DNA for the CDR3: TGTGCCAGCAGTTACTCCCATCATGTCCAGTATTTT. Translation: CASSYSHHVQYF.

CDR3 amino acids: CASSQRAPGGNQPQHF. In DNA form, the CDR3 reads TGTGCCAGCAGCCAGCGGGCCCCCGGGGGCAATCAGCCCCAGCATTTT. The rearrangement links TRBV7-8 to TRBJ1-5; D is undetermined. Germline CDR1 and CDR2: SGHVS and FQNEAQ. The CDR3 is 16 amino acids. V was pared by 5 bases and J by 2 bases, with 16 bases between.

CDR3 region: CASRTRTSSYNEQFF. The CDR3 nucleotides read TGTGCCAGCAGGACAAGGACTAGTTCCTACAATGAGCAGTTCTTC. The gene calls are TRBV28 and TRBJ2-1; 7 nucleotides match TRBD2. The ends lost 6 bases at V and 1 base at J; junction bases unmatched: 6. CDR1 MDHEN and CDR2 SYDVKM come from the germline V gene. This CDR3 is 15 amino acids long.

The CDR3 loop reads CASKRTGTKETQYF. CDR3 DNA sequence: TGTGCCAGCAAAAGGACAGGAACCAAAGAGACCCAGTACTTC. This chain connects TRBV6-5 to TRBJ2-5; 7 nucleotides align to TRBD1. CDR1 and CDR2 from the germline V gene are MNHEY and SVGAGI. This CDR3 is 14 amino acids long. V lost 7 bases, J lost 3 bases, and 8 bases stayed unmatched.

The CDR3 DNA is TGCAGTGCTGGTAGAGTTTCGGACTACGAGCAGTACTTC. Protein sequence: CSAGRVSDYEQYF. The chain recombines TRBV20-1 with TRBJ2-7; D is undetermined. The germline V gene encodes CDR1 DFQATT and CDR2 SNEGSKA (reference sequence). This CDR3 contains 13 residues. V shed 5 bases and J shed 3 bases, with 14 bases lying between them.

The rearrangement uses TRBV10-3 and TRBJ2-5, with TRBD1 matching over 9 bases. J gave up 2 bases and V 5 bases, and 3 bases lay outside the gene matches. The germline gives CDR1 ENHRY, CDR2 SYGVKD. This CDR3 is built from 14 residues. DNA for the CDR3: TGTGCCATCAGTTCCGGGACAGGGCAAGAGACCCAGTACTTC. Translation: CAISSGTGQETQYF.

The chain carries TRBV11-2 and TRBJ2-6; TRBD1 might be the D (5 bases). Per germline, CDR1 SGHAT and CDR2 FQNNGV. The CDR3 sequence is 17 residues long. The ends were cut back, 6 bases at V and 0 bases at J, with 15 bases in the middle. CDR3 in DNA: TGTGCCAGCAGTTTCCTGGGGCCGTCCTCTGGGGCCAACGTCCTGACTTTC. Its protein is CASSFLGPSSGANVLTF.

The chain combines TRBV20-1 with TRBJ1-2; D is ambiguous. Trimming shortened V by 5 bases and J by 4 bases, and 17 bases separated the two germline ends. The CDR3 length is 14 residues. Germline CDR1 DFQATT, CDR2 SNEGSKA (reference sequence). The CDR3 sequence: CSAEYRQYAYGYTF. CDR3 coding DNA: TGCAGTGCTGAATACCGGCAGTACGCCTATGGCTACACCTTC.

The gene calls are TRBV7-9 and TRBJ2-1, with D maybe TRBD2 (5 bases). This CDR3 region has 13 residues. The germline gives CDR1 SEHNR, CDR2 FQNEAQ (reference sequence). The V gene lost 5 bases and the J gene lost 8 bases, with 13 bases spanning the gap. CDR3 region: CASSTSGNDEQFF. CDR3 nucleotide sequence: TGTGCCAGCAGCACCTCCGGGAACGATGAGCAGTTCTTC. Filled out from reference TRBV7-9 and TRBJ2-1, the complete variable domain reads DTGVSQNPRHKITKRGQNVTFRCDPISEHNRLYWYRQTLGQGPEFLTYFQNEAQLEKSRLLSDRFSAERPKGSFSTLEIQRTEQGDSAMYLCASSTSGNDEQFFGPGTRLTVL.

This chain uses TRBV7-9 with TRBJ2-7; TRBD1 agrees at 7 bases. Judging by the DNA end, TRBJ2-5 fits better; the J call may be wrong. Per germline, CDR1 SEHNR and CDR2 FQNEAQ (reference sequence). This CDR3 region has 14 residues. For the CDR3, the DNA is TGTGCCAGCAGCTTGGCCACAGGGGTAGAGACCCAGTACTTC. Translated, it gives CASSLATGVETQYF.

This clonotype has a handful of counts. The V call is TRBV28, the J call TRBJ2-7, with a possible D match to TRBD1 (7 bases). This CDR3 has 15 amino acids. Germline V gives CDR1 MDHEN, CDR2 SYDVKM. The V end was cut by 7 bases, the J end by 2 bases, with 18 bases between. Here the CDR3 DNA reads TGTGCCAGCACCGAAGGGGGGACAGATCCCTACGAGCAGTACTTC. Protein: CASTEGGTDPYEQYF. The variable domain in full, with the rest retrieved from reference TRBV28 and TRBJ2-7, is DVKVTQSSRYLVKRTGEKVFLECVQDMDHENMFWYRQDPGLGLRLIYFSYDVKMKEKGDIPEGYSVSREKKERFSLILESASTNQTSMYLCASTEGGTDPYEQYFGPGTRLTVT.

This chain uses TRBV29-1 with TRBJ2-1; 8 bases are a match to TRBD1. CDR1 SQVTM and CDR2 ANQGSEA come from the germline V gene. The CDR3 spans 15 residues. Trimming removed 4 bases from V and 2 bases from J; junction bases left unmatched: 7. The CDR3 region is CSVVKGQAAYNEQFF. The DNA for the CDR3 is TGCAGCGTTGTAAAGGGACAGGCGGCCTACAATGAGCAGTTCTTC.